This T cell receptor (beta chain) appears in the sequencing data of a study of PD-L1 blockade in urothelial cancer. Study summary: About nine tenths of the roughly 30 patients were men whose urothelial cancer was bladder-origin. Across blood samples, T cells had a median count of 141,255. Study results and caveats: Below-median pretreatment blood TCR clonality predicted better survival.

Germline V lookup: CDR1 SGHTA, CDR2 FQGNSA. J was trimmed by 8 bases and V by 5 bases; bases with no gene match: 8. The CDR3 is 15 amino acids. With regard to this clone: Its antigen is unknown.

Assay used: immunoSEQ multiplex PCR; TCRdb lists only in-frame clones, some missing. Counted here are some 15,000 clones, over 75% occurring once; the ten biggest clones make up roughly 15%. The sample here was PBMCs, taken around atezolizumab (anti-PD-L1) treatment. This TCR was sampled from a man in his sixties or seventies with urothelial cancer. V usage is TRBV7-2 and J usage is TRBJ2-1, with TRBD1 matching over 11 bases. CDR3 residues: CASSPGQGALYEQFF. CDR3 bases: TGTGCCAGCAGCCCAGGACAGGGGGCGCTCTATGAGCAGTTCTTC.